This T cell receptor beta chain is from a study of blood T cells in healthy people across ages. This clonotype occurred a few times. Its antigen remains unknown. Combining a sample-barcoded 5' primer with a J-beta primer mix, a second PCR ran for roughly 6 to 12 cycles. TCRdb analysed the 5' RACE reads with MiXCR anew, one entry per CDR3 protein. Here the sample spans 850,000 to 1,300,000 distinct CDR3 sequences, roughly 45% being singletons. It was 9.5 to 10 milliliters of peripheral blood that were drawn from each donor. The CDR3 extends over 16 amino acids. With 0 bases clipped from V and 7 bases from J, the junction kept 8 bases outside the gene matches. Germline V gives CDR1 SNHLY, CDR2 FYNNEI. Study-wide results and caveats: Naive T cell percentage by flow cytometry tracked strongly with beta diversity.

The V call is TRBV2, the J call TRBJ2-3; 9 bases agree with TRBD2. This clonotype originated in a woman aged 60 to 75 in good health. The sequenced sample was blood. CDR3 nucleotide sequence: TGTGCCAGCAGTGAAGCTGGGCTAGCGGGAAGAAATACGCAGTATTTT. Encoded protein: CASSEAGLAGRNTQYF.